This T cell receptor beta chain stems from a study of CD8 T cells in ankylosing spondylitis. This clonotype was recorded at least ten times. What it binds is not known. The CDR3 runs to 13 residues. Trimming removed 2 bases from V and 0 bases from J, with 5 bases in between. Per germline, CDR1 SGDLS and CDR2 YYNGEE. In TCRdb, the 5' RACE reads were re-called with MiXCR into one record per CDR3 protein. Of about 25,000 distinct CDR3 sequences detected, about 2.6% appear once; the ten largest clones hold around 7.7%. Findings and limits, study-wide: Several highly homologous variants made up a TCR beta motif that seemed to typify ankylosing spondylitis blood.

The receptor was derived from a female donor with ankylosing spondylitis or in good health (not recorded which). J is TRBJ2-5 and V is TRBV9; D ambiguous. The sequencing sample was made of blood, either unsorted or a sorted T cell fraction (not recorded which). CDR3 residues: CASSVRDQETQYF. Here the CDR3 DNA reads TGTGCCAGCAGCGTCCGGGACCAAGAGACCCAGTACTTC.